This is a list of T cell receptor beta chains from one sample in a study of T cells in Graves' hyperthyroidism and ophthalmopathy. TCRdb called the multiplex PCR reads again in MiXCR, with one record for every CDR3 protein. In the table there are 450,000 to 650,000 distinct CDR3 sequences, approximately 15% of which are singletons. The sequenced sample was blood. The source is a woman between 18 and 29 years old with Graves' ophthalmopathy. The CDR3 runs from the conserved cysteine through the conserved F or W. Clone size appears in some rows only: once, few, many, or a class for an expanded clone.

cdr3_aa v_call clone_size
CASNSGTSRGGQYF TRBV9 .
CASSPDRSYEQYF TRBV2 many
CASSPPTGTMNTEAFF TRBV28 many
CATSYDPSGSPHNEQFF TRBV24-1 .
CASSPLPAGPRTYEQYF TRBV28 many
CSAPGTGSADTQYF TRBV20-1 many
CASNGVGWRNSPLHF TRBV19 few
CASSWGQPNTEAFF TRBV12-3/TRBV12-4 many
CASSQARGLPYEQYF TRBV4-1 few
CASSFPQAIYGYTF TRBV28 many
CSAQEVNEQFF TRBV29-1 .
CASSPGLAGVSGANVLTF TRBV27 many
CASSQLTGSSYEQFF TRBV7-6 once
CASSEADGLYLNTEAFF TRBV2 many
CASSLGGGQRNSPLHF TRBV11-2 .
CASSLARGRGRSTEAFF TRBV7-2 once
CASSREVLDTQYF TRBV7-2 many
CSVATVATNEKLFF TRBV29-1 many
CASSPTGSAYNEQFF TRBV19 few
CASSIDKLTGQETQYF TRBV19 .
CASSQEDSRVFF TRBV7-9 few
CASTIAGLSTDTQYF TRBV9 .
CASSPTSGIRVTDTQYF TRBV27 many
CASSHHRTQAFF TRBV3-1 many
CATSERDNGYTF TRBV24-1 many
CASSLADPPLHF TRBV7-2 .
CASSQAGQRINSPLHF TRBV3-1 few
CASSSGRWETQYF TRBV7-3 many
CATCQNRVSNSPLHF TRBV28 .
CSARDSDYEQYF TRBV29-1 many
CASSLLVYEQYF TRBV12-3/TRBV12-4 many
CASRQDPRGPANYGYTF TRBV5-1 few
CASSLAPHEQFF TRBV5-4 few
CASSPSYRGWDEKLFF TRBV7-9 .
CASSRQGVPSGNTIYF TRBV19 .
CASSGRDQGGGSNQPQHF TRBV6-1 .
CASNPRTGNTEAFF TRBV19 few
CASNRRIANTGELFF TRBV12-3/TRBV12-4 few
CASSIDRFAYEQYF TRBV19 .
CASSAGTATYEQYF TRBV19 many
CASSLQSTNEKLFF TRBV28 many
CSAYRLRGTSGRPYNEQFF TRBV20-1 .
CASSLDAGGLQTQYF TRBV7-2 many
CSARQLEREKLFF TRBV20-1 once
CASSQGGGLAGRKNIQYF TRBV4-1 .
CASSLRDTEAFF TRBV12-3/TRBV12-4 many
CSARPGQRSTDTQYF TRBV20-1 many
CASSQYLAGGNIQYF TRBV6-1 many
CASSWVGGNSYEQYF TRBV5-1 .
CASSPLGRRDTQYF TRBV6-1 many
CASSPWEGTYEQYF TRBV5-5 .
CASSGYQPQHF TRBV28 many
CASRSDRGAYEQYF TRBV6-1 many
CASNRGTYEQYF TRBV28 many
CASSPFVIYEQYF TRBV6-1 .
CAISSRGADGYSNQPQHF TRBV10-3 .
CASSLWASGSNEQFF TRBV7-3 many
CASSLGPDSIYGYTF TRBV7-3 many
CAWSRRQTMNYGYTF TRBV30 .
CASSFGTRWAQETQYF TRBV11-2 many